This is a list of T cell receptor beta chains from one sample in a study of beta chain features in type 1 diabetes. The repertoire was sequenced with immunoSEQ multiplex PCR; TCRdb's copy has only in-frame clones and lacks some. The repertoire includes a few hundred thousand clones, around 14% of them detected once, and approximately 0.018% sits in the top ten. Sequenced sample: naive CD4+ T cells from blood. Every receptor here comes from a young man with type 1 diabetes. Both conserved end residues are part of each CDR3. D genes are given only for firm matches. The size of a clone is reported for some rows only, either as once, few or many, or as a class for expanded clones.

v_call	d_call	j_call	clone_size	cdr3_aa	cdr3_nt
TRBV18	-	TRBJ2-3	-	CASSPLPSSGTDTQYF	TGTGCCAGCTCACCACTTCCCTCCTCGGGCACAGATACGCAGTATTTT
TRBV6-7	-	TRBJ2-2	-	CASSTGTYPTGELFF	TGTGCCAGCAGCACCGGGACTTACCCCACCGGGGAGCTGTTTTTT
TRBV23-1	-	TRBJ2-7	-	CASKQDSIYEQYF	TGCGCCAGCAAACAGGACAGCATATACGAGCAGTACTTC
TRBV30	-	TRBJ1-2	few	CAWSLLPVPRRGTNYGYTF	TGTGCCTGGAGTCTACTACCCGTGCCGCGAAGGGGGACTAACTATGGCTACACCTTC
TRBV2	-	TRBJ1-5	few	CAIRQTAGNQPQHF	TGTGCCATCCGACAGACAGCCGGCAATCAGCCCCAGCATTTT
TRBV4-2	TRBD1	TRBJ2-2	-	CASSQDRGDTGELFF	TGTGCCAGCAGCCAGGACAGGGGGGACACCGGGGAGCTGTTTTTT
TRBV11-3	-	TRBJ2-5	-	CASSWLGEETQYF	TGTGCCAGCAGCTGGCTAGGGGAAGAGACCCAGTACTTC
TRBV6-4	-	TRBJ2-1	-	CASSEGGDNEQFF	TGTGCCAGCAGTGAAGGGGGGGACAATGAGCAGTTCTTC
TRBV19	-	TRBJ1-4	-	CASSIPPEKLFF	TGTGCCAGTAGTATTCCCCCGGAAAAACTGTTTTTT
TRBV11-3	-	TRBJ1-1	few	CASRENQGREAFF	TGTGCCAGCAGGGAAAATCAGGGGCGTGAAGCTTTCTTT
TRBV5-1	TRBD1	TRBJ1-2	once	CASSLEGTGPYGYTF	TGCGCCAGCAGCCTAGAAGGGACAGGGCCCTATGGCTACACCTTC
TRBV29-1	TRBD2	TRBJ2-2	few	CSVVGLAGAGELFF	TGCAGCGTTGTGGGACTAGCGGGGGCCGGGGAGCTGTTTTTT
TRBV4-1	-	TRBJ2-3	-	CASSQRPLAVGPLTQYF	TGCGCCAGCAGCCAAAGGCCCTTAGCGGTGGGGCCTTTGACGCAGTATTTT
TRBV5-1	-	TRBJ1-5	-	CASSLGQANQPQHF	TGCGCCAGCAGCTTGGGACAGGCCAATCAGCCCCAGCATTTT
TRBV11-3	-	TRBJ2-1	-	CASSLGSRGEQFF	TGTGCCAGCAGCTTAGGGAGCAGGGGTGAGCAGTTCTTC
TRBV7-9	-	TRBJ1-2	few	CASSLQGNYGYTF	TGTGCCAGCAGCTTACAGGGTAACTATGGCTACACCTTC
TRBV30	TRBD1	TRBJ1-5	-	CAWSRQGSQPQHF	TGTGCCTGGAGTAGACAGGGAAGTCAGCCCCAGCATTTT
TRBV15	-	TRBJ2-7	few	CATSRVTGFEQYF	TGTGCCACCAGCAGAGTGACAGGCTTTGAGCAGTACTTC
TRBV30	-	TRBJ2-7	-	CAWTNRDRGVTGRQQYF	TGTGCCTGGACCAACCGGGACCGCGGGGTCACGGGGAGGCAGCAGTACTTC
TRBV30	TRBD2	TRBJ2-1	-	CAWSRLAGDPSYNEQFF	TGTGCCTGGAGTCGTCTAGCGGGGGACCCCTCCTACAATGAGCAGTTCTTC
TRBV10-3	TRBD1	TRBJ1-2	-	CATRKTGQGYGYTF	TGTGCCACCCGCAAAACGGGACAGGGTTATGGCTACACCTTC
TRBV7-6	TRBD1	TRBJ2-4	-	CASSPGQGRLGAVAKNIQYF	TGTGCCAGCAGCCCGGGACAGGGAAGGCTAGGCGCCGTAGCCAAAAACATTCAGTACTTC
TRBV29-1	-	TRBJ1-1	-	CSVEVTEGTEAFF	TGCAGCGTTGAAGTGACGGAGGGGACTGAAGCTTTCTTT
TRBV29-1	TRBD1	TRBJ2-3	-	CSHRGQSDTQYF	TGCAGCCACAGGGGTCAGTCAGATACGCAGTATTTT
TRBV5-1	-	TRBJ2-2	few	CASSLEQPNTGELFF	TGCGCCAGCAGCTTGGAACAACCGAACACCGGGGAGCTGTTTTTT
TRBV19	TRBD1	TRBJ1-5	-	CASSIGRRGGNQPQHF	TGTGCCAGTAGTATAGGGCGCAGGGGGGGCAATCAGCCCCAGCATTTT
TRBV7-2	-	TRBJ2-5	-	CASSLDTGQETQYF	TGTGCCAGCAGCTTAGATACGGGTCAAGAGACCCAGTACTTC
TRBV15	TRBD1	TRBJ2-3	-	CATSLRAGGADTQYF	TGTGCCACCAGCCTACGGGCAGGGGGCGCAGATACGCAGTATTTT
TRBV5-1	TRBD1	TRBJ1-1	-	CASSLRTGYASPEAFF	TGCGCCAGCAGCTTGAGGACAGGGTATGCTTCCCCTGAAGCTTTCTTT
TRBV5-1	-	TRBJ1-1	-	CASSFTGGVNTEAFF	TGCGCCAGCAGCTTCACCGGGGGAGTGAACACTGAAGCTTTCTTT
TRBV5-1	-	TRBJ1-4	-	CASSLDGGKLFF	TGCGCCAGCAGCCTCGACGGGGGAAAACTGTTTTTT
TRBV14	-	TRBJ1-4	-	CASSQGAREKLFF	TGTGCCAGCAGCCAAGGGGCGCGCGAAAAACTGTTTTTT
TRBV7-2	TRBD2	TRBJ2-7	few	CASSHPGRTSGRDYEQYF	TGTGCCAGCAGCCACCCCGGTAGGACTAGCGGGAGGGACTACGAGCAGTACTTC
TRBV29-1	-	TRBJ1-2	few	CSDRGDRYGYTF	TGCAGCGACCGCGGGGATCGCTATGGCTACACCTTC
TRBV19	-	TRBJ2-7	few	CASSIGGGLGAYEQYF	TGTGCCAGTAGTATAGGAGGGGGTCTCGGAGCCTACGAGCAGTACTTC
TRBV5-1	-	TRBJ2-7	-	CASSLGATAYYEQYF	TGCGCCAGCAGCTTGGGAGCGACAGCATACTACGAGCAGTACTTC